This TCR beta chain was obtained from a study of blood T cell repertoires in COVID-19. Study overall: The study drew acute and convalescent COVID-19 samples from the United States, Italy and Spain. The analysed material was cDNA or gDNA that came from T cells, B-cell-depleted T cells, or PBMCs.

The CDR3 is made up of 14 amino acids. Germline V gives CDR1 SGHTA, CDR2 FQGNSA. Trimming cost V 3 bases and J 0 bases, with 9 bases left between them. Methods used by the authors: Nucleated cell number was recorded as an estimate derived from reference gene primer amplification. Measured with immunoSEQ multiplex PCR; TCRdb has only the in-frame clones, and not every one. The DNA was the basis for D and trimming; V, J and clone size are from that table. The data contain 200,000 to 250,000 clones, about 78% of them singletons. The rearrangement joins TRBV7-2 to TRBJ2-7; TRBD2 might be the D (6 bases). Source material: peripheral blood. The clonotype originates from an older woman with acute or convalescent COVID-19. This CDR3 reads CASSFGGNSYEQYF. The CDR3 coding sequence is TGTGCCAGCAGCTTCGGCGGGAACTCCTACGAGCAGTACTTC.